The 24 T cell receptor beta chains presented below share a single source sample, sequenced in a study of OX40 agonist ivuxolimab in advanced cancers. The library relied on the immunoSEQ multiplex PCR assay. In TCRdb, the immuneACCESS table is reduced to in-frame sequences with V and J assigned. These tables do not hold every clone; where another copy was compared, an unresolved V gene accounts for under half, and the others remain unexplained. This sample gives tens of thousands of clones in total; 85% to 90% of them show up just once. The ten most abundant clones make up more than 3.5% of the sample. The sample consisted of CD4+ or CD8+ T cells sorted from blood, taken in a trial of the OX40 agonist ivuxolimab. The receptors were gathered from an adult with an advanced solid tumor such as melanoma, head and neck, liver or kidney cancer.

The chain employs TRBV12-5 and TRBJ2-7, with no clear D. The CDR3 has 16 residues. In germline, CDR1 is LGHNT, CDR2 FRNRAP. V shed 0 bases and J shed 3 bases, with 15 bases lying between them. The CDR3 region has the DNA TGTGCTAGTGGTTTGGTACAAGGTGGCGCGGTCTACGAGCAGTACTTC. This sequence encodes CASGLVQGGAVYEQYF. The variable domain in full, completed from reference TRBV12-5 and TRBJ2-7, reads DARVTQTPRHKVTEMGQEVTMRCQPILGHNTVFWYRQTMMQGLELLAYFRNRAPLDDSGMPKDRFSAEMPDATLATLKIQPSEPRDSAVYFCASGLVQGGAVYEQYFGPGTRLTVT.

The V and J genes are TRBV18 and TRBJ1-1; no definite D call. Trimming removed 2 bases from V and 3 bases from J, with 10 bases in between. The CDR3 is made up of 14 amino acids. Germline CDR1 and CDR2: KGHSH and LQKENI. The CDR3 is CASSPGKEYTEAFF. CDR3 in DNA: TGTGCCAGCTCACCAGGGAAGGAATACACTGAAGCTTTCTTT. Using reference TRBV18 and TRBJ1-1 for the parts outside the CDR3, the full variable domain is NAGVMQNPRHLVRRRGQEARLRCSPMKGHSHVYWYRQLPEEGLKFMVYLQKENIIDESGMPKERFSAEFPKEGPSILRIQQVVRGDSAAYFCASSPGKEYTEAFFGQGTRLTVV.

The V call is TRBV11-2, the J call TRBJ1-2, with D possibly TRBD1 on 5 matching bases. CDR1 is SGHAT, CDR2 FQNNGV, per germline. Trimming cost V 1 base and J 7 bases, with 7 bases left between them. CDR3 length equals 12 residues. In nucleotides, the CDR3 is TGTGCCAGCAGCTTAGTGGGGGTTGGCTACACCTTC. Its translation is CASSLVGVGYTF.

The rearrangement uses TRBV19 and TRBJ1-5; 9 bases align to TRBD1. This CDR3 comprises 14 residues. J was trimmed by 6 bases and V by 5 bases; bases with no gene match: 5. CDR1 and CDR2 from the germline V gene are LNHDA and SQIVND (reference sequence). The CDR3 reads CASSPGQGVQPQHF. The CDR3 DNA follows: TGTGCCAGTAGTCCGGGACAGGGAGTTCAGCCCCAGCATTTT.

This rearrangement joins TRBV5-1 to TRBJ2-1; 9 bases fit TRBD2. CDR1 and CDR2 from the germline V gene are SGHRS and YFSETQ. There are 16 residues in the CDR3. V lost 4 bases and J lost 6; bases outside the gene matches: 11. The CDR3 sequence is CASSPAVSGGLNEQFF. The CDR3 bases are TGCGCCAGCAGCCCCGCGGTAAGCGGGGGGCTCAATGAGCAGTTCTTC.

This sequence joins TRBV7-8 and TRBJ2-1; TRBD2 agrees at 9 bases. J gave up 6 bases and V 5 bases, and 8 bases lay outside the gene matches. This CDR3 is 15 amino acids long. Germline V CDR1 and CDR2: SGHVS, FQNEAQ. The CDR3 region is CASSRDSGRFNEQFF. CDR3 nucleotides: TGTGCCAGCAGCCGAGATAGCGGGAGATTCAATGAGCAGTTCTTC.

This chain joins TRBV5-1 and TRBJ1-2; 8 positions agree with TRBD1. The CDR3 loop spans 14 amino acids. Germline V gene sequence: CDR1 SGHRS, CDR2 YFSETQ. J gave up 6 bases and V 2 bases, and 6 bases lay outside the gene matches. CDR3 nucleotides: TGCGCCAGCAGCTTAGAACCGGGACAGGATGGCTACACCTTC. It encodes CASSLEPGQDGYTF.

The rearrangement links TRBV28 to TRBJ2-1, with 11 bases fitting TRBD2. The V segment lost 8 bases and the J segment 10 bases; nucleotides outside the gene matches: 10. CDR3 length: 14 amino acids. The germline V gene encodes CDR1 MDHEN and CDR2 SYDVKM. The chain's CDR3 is CASSTQASGREQFF. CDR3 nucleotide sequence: TGTGCCAGCTCCACCCAGGCTAGCGGGAGGGAGCAGTTCTTC.

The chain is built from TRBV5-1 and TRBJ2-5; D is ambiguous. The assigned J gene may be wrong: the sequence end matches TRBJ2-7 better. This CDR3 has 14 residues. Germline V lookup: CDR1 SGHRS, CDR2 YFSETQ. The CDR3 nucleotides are TGCGCCAGCAAGACGGGCATTCTATCCTACGAGCAGTACTTC. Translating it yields CASKTGILSYEQYF.

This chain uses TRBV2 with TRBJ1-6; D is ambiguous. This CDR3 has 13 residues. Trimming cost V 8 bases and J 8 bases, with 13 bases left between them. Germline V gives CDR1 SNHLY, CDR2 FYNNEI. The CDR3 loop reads CASGQDEYSPLHF. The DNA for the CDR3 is TGTGCCAGCGGGCAGGATGAATATTCACCCCTCCACTTT.

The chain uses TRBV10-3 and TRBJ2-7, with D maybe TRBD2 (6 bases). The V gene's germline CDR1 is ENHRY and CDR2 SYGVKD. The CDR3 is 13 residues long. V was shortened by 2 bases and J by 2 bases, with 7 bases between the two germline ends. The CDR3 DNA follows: TGTGCCATCAGTGAGAGGGAGGCCTACGAGCAGTACTTC. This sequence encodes CAISEREAYEQYF.

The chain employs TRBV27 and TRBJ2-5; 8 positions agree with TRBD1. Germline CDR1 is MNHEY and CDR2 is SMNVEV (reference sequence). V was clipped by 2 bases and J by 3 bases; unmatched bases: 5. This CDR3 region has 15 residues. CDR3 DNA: TGTGCCAGCAGTTTACCTGGGACAGGCAAAGAGACCCAGTACTTC. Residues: CASSLPGTGKETQYF.

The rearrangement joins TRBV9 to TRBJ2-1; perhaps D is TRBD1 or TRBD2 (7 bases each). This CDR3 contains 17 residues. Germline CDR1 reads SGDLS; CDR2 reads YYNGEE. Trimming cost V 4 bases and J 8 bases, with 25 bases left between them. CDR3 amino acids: CASSSGGYGLGPDEQFF. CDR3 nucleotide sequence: TGTGCCAGCAGCTCAGGGGGATATGGACTAGGGCCGGATGAGCAGTTCTTC.

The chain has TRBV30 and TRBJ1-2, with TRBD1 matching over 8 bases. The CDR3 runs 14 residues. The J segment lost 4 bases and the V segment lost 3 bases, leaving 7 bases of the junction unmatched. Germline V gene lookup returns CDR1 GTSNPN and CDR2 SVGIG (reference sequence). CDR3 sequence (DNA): TGTGCCTGGAGCGAGGACAGGGCGGGCTATGGCTACACCTTC. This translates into CAWSEDRAGYGYTF.

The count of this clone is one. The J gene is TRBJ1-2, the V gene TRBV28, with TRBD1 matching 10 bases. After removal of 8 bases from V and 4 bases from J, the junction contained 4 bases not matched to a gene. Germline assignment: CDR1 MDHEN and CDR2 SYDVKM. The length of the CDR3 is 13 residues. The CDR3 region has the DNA TGTGCCAGCGGGGACAGGGGACTCTATGGCTACACCTTC. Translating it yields CASGDRGLYGYTF.

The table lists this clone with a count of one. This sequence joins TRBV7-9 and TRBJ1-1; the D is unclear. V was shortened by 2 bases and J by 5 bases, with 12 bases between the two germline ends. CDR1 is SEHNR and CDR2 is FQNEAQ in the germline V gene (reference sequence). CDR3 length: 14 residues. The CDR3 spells CASSLMSGSTEAFF. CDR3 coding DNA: TGTGCCAGCAGCTTAATGTCAGGTTCGACTGAAGCTTTCTTT.

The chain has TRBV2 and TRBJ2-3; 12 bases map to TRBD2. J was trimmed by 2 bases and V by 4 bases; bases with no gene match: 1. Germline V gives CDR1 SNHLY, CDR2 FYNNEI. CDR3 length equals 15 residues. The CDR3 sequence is CASSASGGDTDTQYF. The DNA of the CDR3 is TGTGCCAGCAGTGCTAGCGGGGGGGACACAGATACGCAGTATTTT.

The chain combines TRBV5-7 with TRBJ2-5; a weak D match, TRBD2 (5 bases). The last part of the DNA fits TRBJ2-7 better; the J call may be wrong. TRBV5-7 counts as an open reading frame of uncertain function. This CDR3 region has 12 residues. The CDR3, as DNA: TGTGCCAGCAGCCGAGGGACCTACGAGCAGTACTTC. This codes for CASSRGTYEQYF.

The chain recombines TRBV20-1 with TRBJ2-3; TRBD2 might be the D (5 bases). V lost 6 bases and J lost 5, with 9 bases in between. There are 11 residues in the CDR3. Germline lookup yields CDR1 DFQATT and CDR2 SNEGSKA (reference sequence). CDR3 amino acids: CSAESGDTQYF. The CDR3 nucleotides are TGCAGTGCAGAGAGCGGAGATACGCAGTATTTT.

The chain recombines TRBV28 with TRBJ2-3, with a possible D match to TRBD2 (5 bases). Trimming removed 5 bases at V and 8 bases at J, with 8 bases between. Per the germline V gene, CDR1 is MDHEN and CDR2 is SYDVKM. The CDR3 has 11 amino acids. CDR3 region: CASSAGLTQYF. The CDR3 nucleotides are TGTGCCAGCAGTGCCGGACTTACGCAGTATTTT.

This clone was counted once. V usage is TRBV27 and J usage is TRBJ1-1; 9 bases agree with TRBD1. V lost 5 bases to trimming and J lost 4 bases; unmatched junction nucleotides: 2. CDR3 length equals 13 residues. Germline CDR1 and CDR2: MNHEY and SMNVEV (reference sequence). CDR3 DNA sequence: TGTGCCAGCAGTGACAGGGGGACCACTGAAGCTTTCTTT. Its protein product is CASSDRGTTEAFF.

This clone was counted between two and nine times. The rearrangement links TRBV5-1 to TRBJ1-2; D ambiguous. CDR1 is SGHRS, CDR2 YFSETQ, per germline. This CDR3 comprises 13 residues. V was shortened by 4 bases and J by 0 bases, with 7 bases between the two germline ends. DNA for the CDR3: TGCGCCAGCAGCCGAAGAGCTAACTATGGCTACACCTTC. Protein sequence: CASSRRANYGYTF.

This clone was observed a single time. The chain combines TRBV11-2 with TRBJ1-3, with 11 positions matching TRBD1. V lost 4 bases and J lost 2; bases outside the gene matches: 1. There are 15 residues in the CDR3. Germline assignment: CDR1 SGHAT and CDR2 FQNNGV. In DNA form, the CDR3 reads TGTGCCAGCAGCTGGGGACAGGGGGCTGGAAACACCATATATTTT. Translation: CASSWGQGAGNTIYF.

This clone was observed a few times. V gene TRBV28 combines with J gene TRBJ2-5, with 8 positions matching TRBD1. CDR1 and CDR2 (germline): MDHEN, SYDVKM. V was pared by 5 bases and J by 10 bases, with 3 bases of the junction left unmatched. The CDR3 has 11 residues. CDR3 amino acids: CASSQGAIQYF. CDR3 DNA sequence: TGTGCCAGCAGTCAGGGGGCGATCCAGTACTTC.